A single count supports the clone carrying this T cell receptor (beta chain). Its antigen is currently unknown. Using immunoSEQ multiplex PCR, the repertoire was profiled, and TCRdb retains in-frame clones only, with some absent. The sample shows about 480,000 clones, 60% to 80% of them seen only once. This CDR3 is built from 13 residues. Germline CDR1 and CDR2: GTSNPN and SVGIG (reference sequence). Trimming shortened V by 5 bases and J by 0 bases, and 5 bases separated the two germline ends. This sample was included in a study of shared clonotypes between healthy human individuals. Overall study results and limits: A small donor pool kept down the genetic and exposure-history diversity that was represented.

The clonotype originates from a woman aged 40 to 50 in good health. Some clones in this sample may be carry-over from other donors' samples. The rearrangement links TRBV30 to TRBJ1-6; D is unresolved. The sequenced sample consisted of PBMCs. The CDR3 protein is CAWQSSYNSPLHF. CDR3 sequence (DNA): TGTGCCTGGCAGAGCTCCTATAATTCACCCCTCCACTTT.